The T cell receptor (beta chain) under discussion was sequenced for a study of blood T cell repertoires in COVID-19. Overall study context: Specimens from acute and convalescent COVID-19 originated in the United States, Italy and Spain. In each case, the material was cDNA or gDNA derived from T cells, B-cell-depleted T cells, or PBMCs.

Germline V gives CDR1 SGHAT, CDR2 FQNNGV. The CDR3 is made up of 14 amino acids. Trimming pared 1 base from V and 5 bases from J, leaving 11 bases between. This clone was detected only a few times. Per the study methods: The authors estimated nucleated cell counts from reference gene primer amplification. Using immunoSEQ multiplex PCR, the repertoire was profiled, and TCRdb retains in-frame clones only, with some absent. The V and J calls and clone size were taken over from that table, and D and trimming were inferred from the DNA. The data hold approximately 61,000 clones, with over 65% observed a single time.

The chain couples TRBV11-2 to TRBJ1-2; D remains ambiguous. This TCR was recovered from a man aged 80 or over with active or convalescent COVID-19. The specimen was peripheral blood. The CDR3 loop reads CASSLGFNRYGYTF. For the CDR3, the DNA is TGTGCCAGCAGCTTAGGGTTCAACAGATATGGCTACACCTTC. Supplemented by reference TRBV11-2 and TRBJ1-2, the full variable domain reads EAGVAQSPRYKIIEKRQSVAFWCNPISGHATLYWYQQILGQGPKLLIQFQNNGVVDDSQLPKDRFSAERLKGVDSTLKIQPAKLEDSAVYLCASSLGFNRYGYTFGSGTRLTVV.